Only one count was recorded for the clone carrying this T cell receptor beta chain. This sample is part of a study of identical twins. The trim removed 6 bases at V and 2 bases at J, leaving 10 bases unmatched. The CDR3 consists of 16 residues. TCRdb independently ran MiXCR on the 5' RACE reads; one entry per CDR3 protein. The repertoire has around 480,000 distinct CDR3 sequences, more than 13% of them found once; the top ten carry 0.98%. This sample was shared with a second study, whose subject was yellow fever vaccine responses in identical twins.

The TCR was taken from a woman under 30 in good health. Sequencing used CD4+ T cells sorted from blood. This rearrangement joins TRBV12-3 or TRBV12-4 to TRBJ2-7, with 10 bases identical to TRBD1. CDR3: CASSLNTGTGAYEQYF. Written as DNA, the CDR3 is TGTGCCAGCAGCCTAAACACCGGGACAGGGGCCTACGAGCAGTACTTC.